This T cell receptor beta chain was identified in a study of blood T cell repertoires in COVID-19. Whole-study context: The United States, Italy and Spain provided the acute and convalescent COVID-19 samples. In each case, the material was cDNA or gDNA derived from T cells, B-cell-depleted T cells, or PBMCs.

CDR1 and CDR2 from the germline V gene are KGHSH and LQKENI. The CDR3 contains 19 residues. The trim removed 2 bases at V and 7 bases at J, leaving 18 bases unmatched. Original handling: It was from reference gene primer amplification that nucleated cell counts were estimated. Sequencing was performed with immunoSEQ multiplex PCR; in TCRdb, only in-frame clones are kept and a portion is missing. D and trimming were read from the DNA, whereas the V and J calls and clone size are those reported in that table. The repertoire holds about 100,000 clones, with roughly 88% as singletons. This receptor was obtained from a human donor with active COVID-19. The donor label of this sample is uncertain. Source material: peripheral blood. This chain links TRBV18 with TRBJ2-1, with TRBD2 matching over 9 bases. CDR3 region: CASSPTSGGPSNGVNEQFF. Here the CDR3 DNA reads TGTGCCAGCTCACCAACCAGCGGGGGGCCTTCTAATGGGGTTAATGAGCAGTTCTTC.